The next 7 T cell receptor beta chains were all read from a single sample in a study of blood T cell repertoires in COVID-19. Sequencing used immunoSEQ multiplex PCR; TCRdb keeps in-frame clones, though not all of them. The profile shows about 300,000 clones, approximately 85% of them singletons. Sequencing was carried out using PBMCs or T cells enriched from blood (not recorded which). Source of these receptors: a man aged 30 to 39 who had recovered from COVID-19.

The chain combines TRBV30 with TRBJ1-6, with TRBD1 as a possible D gene (5 bases). Between the trimmed V and J ends, which lost 2 bases and 9 bases, there was a span of 11 bases. Germline-derived CDR1 and CDR2 are GTSNPN and SVGIG (reference sequence). The CDR3 is 13 amino acids. CDR3 sequence (DNA): TGTGCCTGGAGTAGGACGGGGGGTTCACCCCTCCACTTT. Its translation: CAWSRTGGSPLHF. Full variable domain (remainder filled in from reference TRBV30 and TRBJ1-6): SQTIHQWPATLVQPVGSPLSLECTVEGTSNPNLYWYRQAAGRGLQLLFYSVGIGQISSEVPQNLSASRPQDRQFILSSKKLLLSDSGFYLCAWSRTGGSPLHFGNGTRLTVT.

Only a few counts were recorded for this clone. V gene TRBV27 combines with J gene TRBJ1-2; D perhaps matches TRBD1 (6 bases). Germline V gene lookup returns CDR1 MNHEY and CDR2 SMNVEV (reference sequence). The CDR3 is made up of 12 amino acids. Trimming cost V 3 bases and J 8 bases, with 10 bases left between them. The CDR3: CASSFHGQGYTF. CDR3 coding DNA: TGTGCCAGCAGTTTTCATGGACAGGGCTACACCTTC.

The chain links TRBV5-6 to TRBJ2-1; 12 nucleotides line up with TRBD2. The junction had 3 bases not matched to a gene; V was cut back by 4 bases and J by 4 bases. CDR1 is SGHDT, CDR2 YYEEEE, per germline. The CDR3 covers 15 residues. CDR3 sequence: CASSPGTSGYNEQFF. Here the CDR3 DNA reads TGTGCCAGCAGCCCCGGGACTAGCGGGTACAATGAGCAGTTCTTC. Drawing the rest from reference TRBV5-6 and TRBJ2-1, the complete variable domain is DAGVTQSPTHLIKTRGQQVTLRCSPKSGHDTVSWYQQALGQGPQFIFQYYEEEERQRGNFPDRFSGHQFPNYSSELNVNALLLGDSALYLCASSPGTSGYNEQFFGPGTRLTVL.

The chain has TRBV12-3 or TRBV12-4 and TRBJ2-5; maybe TRBD1 (7 bases). V lost 0 bases to trimming and J lost 7 bases, with 9 bases between them. This CDR3 has 13 amino acids. The CDR3 nucleotides are TGTGCCAGCAGTTTAGCCAGGGGGGTGACCCAGTACTTC. It translates to CASSLARGVTQYF.

This clone was observed a single time. The chain links TRBV10-3 to TRBJ2-1, with TRBD2 matching over 14 bases. Looked up from germline, CDR1 is ENHRY and CDR2 is SYGVKD. V was pared by 4 bases and J by 8 bases, with 4 bases of the junction left unmatched. The CDR3 runs 15 residues. For the CDR3, the DNA is TGTGCCATCAGTGGGGGACTAGCGGGGGTGGATGAGCAGTTCTTC. This encodes CAISGGLAGVDEQFF.

V is TRBV21-1 and J is TRBJ2-5; the D call TRBD1 from the table was never checked on the DNA. TRBV21-1 is a documented pseudogene. The CDR3 is made up of 13 amino acids. CDR3 coding DNA: TGTGCCAGCAGCCGCGACAGGGCGGCGACCCAGTACTTC. Protein product: CASSRDRAATQYF.

J is TRBJ1-1 and V is TRBV27; D not resolved. Germline V lookup: CDR1 MNHEY, CDR2 SMNVEV (reference sequence). The CDR3 sequence is 14 residues long. V was trimmed by 2 bases and J by 2 bases, leaving 9 bases between them. CDR3 sequence reads: CASSLISGNTEAFF. The CDR3 DNA sequence: TGTGCCAGCAGTTTAATTTCGGGAAACACTGAAGCTTTCTTT.